The sequence of this T cell receptor (beta chain) was determined in a study of control samples from healthy donors and cancer patients. This table comes from immunoSEQ multiplex PCR, and its TCRdb copy is limited to in-frame clones, with some not included. The sample lists under 95,000 clones, approximately 88% occurring once. The sequencing sample was made of blood. The sequence was collected from a man between 50 and 59 years old in good health.

CDR3 residues: CASSPEPDRRNTEAFF. The CDR3 region has the DNA TGCGCCAGCAGCCCCGAACCCGACAGGAGGAACACTGAAGCTTTCTTT. The chain joins TRBV4-1 to TRBJ1-1; perhaps TRBD1 as D (6 bases). V was trimmed by 4 bases and J by 1 base, leaving 16 bases between them. The CDR3 spans 16 residues. Germline assignment: CDR1 MGHRA and CDR2 YSYEKL.